These 28 T cell receptor beta chains were sequenced from one sample in a study of T cell responses to AZD1222 COVID-19 vaccine. The data were produced by immunoSEQ multiplex PCR, yet TCRdb's version contains in-frame clones alone and is incomplete. In the table there are approximately 160,000 clones, 90% of which are singletons. The sequencing used peripheral blood, collected on day 0 of AZD1222 vaccination. The receptors shown here come from an adult in good health.

The CDR3 loop is CASSDPGVHTQYF. As DNA, the CDR3 is TGTGCCAGCAGTGACCCCGGGGTCCATACGCAGTATTTT. The chain is built from TRBV6-1 and TRBJ2-3; maybe TRBD2 (5 bases). This CDR3 is 13 amino acids long. Germline assignment: CDR1 MNHNS and CDR2 SASEGT. V was cut by 3 bases and J by 7 bases, with 11 bases left in between.

The rearrangement joins TRBV4-1 to TRBJ2-7; a weak D match, TRBD1 (6 bases). There are 15 residues in the CDR3. The germline V gene has CDR1 MGHRA and CDR2 YSYEKL. Trimming pared 1 base from V and 4 bases from J, leaving 14 bases between. Here the CDR3 DNA reads TGCGCCAGCAGCCAAGTAGAGGGGCAGGGGTACGAGCAGTACTTC. This gives the protein CASSQVEGQGYEQYF.

J is TRBJ1-1 and V is TRBV6-5; no definite D call. V lost 0 bases to trimming and J lost 4 bases, with 12 bases between them. The CDR3 loop spans 15 amino acids. Per the germline V gene, CDR1 is MNHEY and CDR2 is SVGAGI. The CDR3 loop is CASSYSSEGGTEAFF. CDR3 nucleotides: TGTGCCAGCAGTTACTCTTCGGAGGGCGGCACTGAAGCTTTCTTT.

CDR3 amino acids: CAIRPSVPTDTQYF. CDR3 sequence (DNA): TGTGCCATCAGGCCTAGCGTCCCCACAGATACGCAGTATTTT. The genes are TRBV10-3 and TRBJ2-3, with D maybe TRBD2 (6 bases). The germline V gene has CDR1 ENHRY and CDR2 SYGVKD. V lost 6 bases and J 2 bases, leaving 12 bases between the germline ends. The CDR3 runs 14 residues.

This clone was detected only once. The rearrangement links TRBV28 to TRBJ2-7; perhaps TRBD2 as D (6 bases). This CDR3 contains 14 residues. Trimming left V 4 bases short and J 5 bases short, with 15 bases between. CDR1 is MDHEN, CDR2 SYDVKM, per germline. CDR3 DNA: TGTGCCAGCAGTTCAGGAGGGTTCGCCAACGAGCAGTACTTC. Translation: CASSSGGFANEQYF.

The chain recombines TRBV29-1 with TRBJ1-1; TRBD1 aligns across 8 bases. Trimming removed 7 bases from V and 1 base from J; junction bases left unmatched: 2. Germline lookup yields CDR1 SQVTM and CDR2 ANQGSEA. There are 12 residues in the CDR3. In DNA form, the CDR3 reads TGCAGCGCCGACAGGGGGAACACTGAAGCTTTCTTT. It translates to CSADRGNTEAFF.

This rearrangement joins TRBV10-3 to TRBJ2-7, with D perhaps TRBD2 (5 bases). There are 18 residues in the CDR3. Trimming took 4 bases from V and 2 from J, leaving 24 bases between them. Germline CDR1 and CDR2: ENHRY and SYGVKD. CDR3 protein: CAISATSLTFERTYEQYF. The CDR3 nucleotides are TGTGCCATCAGTGCAACGAGTCTCACTTTTGAGCGGACCTACGAGCAGTACTTC.

The chain employs TRBV27 and TRBJ2-1; 8 positions match TRBD1. J gave up 2 bases and V 1 base, and 1 base lay outside the gene matches. In germline, CDR1 is MNHEY, CDR2 SMNVEV (reference sequence). CDR3 size: 15 residues. The CDR3 loop reads CASSLWDRPYNEQFF. For the CDR3, the DNA is TGTGCCAGCAGTTTATGGGACAGGCCCTACAATGAGCAGTTCTTC.

The V and J genes are TRBV18 and TRBJ2-6, with unresolved D. The CDR3 is made up of 15 amino acids. The V end was cut by 2 bases, the J end by 1 base, with 6 bases between. Germline V gene data show CDR1 as KGHSH and CDR2 as LQKENI. This chain's CDR3 is CASSPDQSGANVLTF. As DNA, the CDR3 is TGTGCCAGCTCACCAGATCAGTCTGGGGCCAACGTCCTGACTTTC.

The gene calls are TRBV24-1 and TRBJ1-2; TRBD1 matches 7 bases. V shed 4 bases, J shed 5 bases, and the junction held 6 bases outside the gene matches. This CDR3 has 14 amino acids. Looked up from germline, CDR1 is KGHDR and CDR2 is SFDVKD. In DNA form, the CDR3 reads TGTGCCACCAGTGACACCGGGACAGTGTATGGCTACACCTTC. This translates into CATSDTGTVYGYTF.

The chain recombines TRBV11-1 with TRBJ2-5; D tentatively fits TRBD1 or TRBD2 (5 bases each). The CDR3 length is 14 residues. Germline-derived CDR1 and CDR2 are SGHAT and FQDESV (reference sequence). V lost 7 bases and J 9 bases, leaving 21 bases between the germline ends. This CDR3 reads CASTRDRGIQAQYF. For the CDR3, the DNA is TGTGCCAGCACCCGGGACCGAGGGATCCAGGCCCAGTACTTC.

The chain uses TRBV9 and TRBJ1-1, with D maybe TRBD1 (5 bases). V was clipped by 3 bases and J by 0 bases, with 12 bases between them. Germline CDR1 and CDR2: SGDLS and YYNGEE. The CDR3 runs to 15 residues. In nucleotides, the CDR3 is TGTGCCAGCAGCGCGGGTGGACACCTGAACACTGAAGCTTTCTTT. It translates to CASSAGGHLNTEAFF.

The chain links TRBV25-1 to TRBJ1-1, with D tentatively TRBD1 (6 bases). The CDR3 contains 13 residues. Looked up from germline, CDR1 is MGHDK and CDR2 is SYGVNS. V was trimmed by 6 bases and J by 5 bases, leaving 13 bases between them. In nucleotides, the CDR3 is TGTGCCAGCAGCAAGGGGGTGGGTACTGAAGCTTTCTTT. This translates into CASSKGVGTEAFF.

The V gene is TRBV7-3, the J gene TRBJ2-3; D is perhaps TRBD1 (5 bases). CDR3 length: 15 amino acids. Germline lookup yields CDR1 SGHTA and CDR2 FQGTGA. Trimming took off 5 bases at V and 1 base at J, with 13 bases between the two ends. The CDR3 nucleotides read TGTGCCAGCAGCCCGCAGGGCCTGGGCACAGATACGCAGTATTTT. Protein product: CASSPQGLGTDTQYF.

V and J are TRBV19 and TRBJ1-1; D gene ambiguous. The CDR3 totals 14 residues. CDR1 and CDR2 (germline): LNHDA, SQIVND (reference sequence). V was clipped by 2 bases and J by 3 bases, with 10 bases between them. CDR3 DNA sequence: TGTGCCAGTAGTATACAGGCGGCGGACACTGAAGCTTTCTTT. This gives the protein CASSIQAADTEAFF.

The gene calls are TRBV5-6 and TRBJ1-2, with 7 bases identical to TRBD1. Germline values: CDR1 SGHDT, CDR2 YYEEEE. The CDR3 runs to 15 residues. Unmatched junction bases numbered 11, after V lost 5 bases and J lost 4 bases. Here the CDR3 DNA reads TGTGCCAGCAGTTCGTGGCCGACAGGGCTCTATGGCTACACCTTC. Its protein product is CASSSWPTGLYGYTF. Full variable domain (remainder filled in from reference TRBV5-6 and TRBJ1-2): DAGVTQSPTHLIKTRGQQVTLRCSPKSGHDTVSWYQQALGQGPQFIFQYYEEEERQRGNFPDRFSGHQFPNYSSELNVNALLLGDSALYLCASSSWPTGLYGYTFGSGTRLTVV.

The CDR3 is CASSQGGAGSGTDTQYF. CDR3 sequence (DNA): TGCGCCAGCAGCCAAGGGGGGGCCGGATCTGGCACAGATACGCAGTATTTT. The gene calls are TRBV4-3 and TRBJ2-3; either TRBD1 or TRBD2 may fit D (6 bases each). V shed 1 base and J shed 1 base, with 15 bases lying between them. Looked up from germline, CDR1 is LGHNA and CDR2 is YSLEER. CDR3 length equals 17 residues.

This clone was recorded only once. This sequence joins TRBV5-1 and TRBJ2-1, with TRBD2 matching 13 bases. J gave up 8 bases and V 9 bases, and 11 bases lay outside the gene matches. This CDR3 comprises 15 residues. Germline loops: CDR1 SGHRS, CDR2 YFSETQ. The CDR3 spells CATRTSGGMRDEQFF. The CDR3 bases are TGCGCCACCCGGACTAGCGGGGGCATGAGGGATGAGCAGTTCTTC.

The chain combines TRBV24-1 with TRBJ1-1; no firm D call. The germline V and J ends were trimmed by 4 bases and 8 bases, with 13 bases remaining between them. CDR1 is KGHDR and CDR2 is SFDVKD in the germline V gene. The CDR3 covers 13 residues. CDR3 DNA: TGTGCCACCAGTGACCTTAACAGCGGAGAAGCTTTCTTT. Amino acid sequence: CATSDLNSGEAFF.

The chain carries TRBV7-2 and TRBJ1-2, with TRBD1 matching over 8 bases. The germline V gene encodes CDR1 SGHTA and CDR2 FQGNSA. The CDR3 length is 17 residues. The junction had 8 bases not matched to a gene; V was cut back by 2 bases and J by 0 bases. The CDR3 region is CASSLRTGPDTNYGYTF. The CDR3 DNA sequence: TGTGCCAGCAGCTTACGGACAGGGCCCGATACTAACTATGGCTACACCTTC.

The chain links TRBV27 to TRBJ1-5; no reliable D call. This CDR3 comprises 13 residues. Germline V CDR1 and CDR2: MNHEY, SMNVEV (reference sequence). Trimming removed 2 bases from V and 9 bases from J, with 11 bases in between. The CDR3 DNA sequence: TGTGCCAGCAGTTTAGAGGGTTTGGGGCCCCAGCATTTT. Its protein is CASSLEGLGPQHF.

This clone appeared many times. The J gene is TRBJ2-5, the V gene TRBV4-2, with 14 nucleotides matching TRBD2. The CDR3 extends over 16 amino acids. CDR1 and CDR2 from the germline V gene are LGHNA and YNFKEQ. With 1 base clipped from V and 4 bases from J, the junction kept 2 bases outside the gene matches. Here the CDR3 DNA reads TGTGCCAGCAGCCAAGGACTAGCGGGGGGGCCAGAGACCCAGTACTTC. Protein sequence: CASSQGLAGGPETQYF.

The CDR3 bases are TGTGCCAGCAGCGTAGACAGGGACTCTGGAAACACCATATATTTT. Amino acid sequence: CASSVDRDSGNTIYF. The V and J genes are TRBV9 and TRBJ1-3, with TRBD1 as a possible D gene (6 bases). The CDR3 is made up of 15 amino acids. CDR1 is SGDLS, CDR2 YYNGEE, per germline. V lost 0 bases and J lost 0, with 7 bases in between.

J is TRBJ2-2 and V is TRBV9; D perhaps matches TRBD1 (6 bases). CDR1 and CDR2 (germline): SGDLS, YYNGEE. V was cut by 0 bases and J by 5 bases, with 20 bases left in between. The CDR3 runs to 18 residues. CDR3: CASSVGVDRVLQTGELFF. Here the CDR3 DNA reads TGTGCCAGCAGCGTAGGAGTGGACAGAGTCTTACAAACCGGGGAGCTGTTTTTT.

The chain joins TRBV4-3 to TRBJ1-1, with TRBD1 identical over 7 bases. Trimming at V came to 0 bases and at J to 5 bases, leaving 12 bases not matched to a gene. Germline V gene sequence: CDR1 LGHNA, CDR2 YSLEER. The CDR3 runs 17 residues. The CDR3 bases are TGCGCCAGCAGCCAAGATCTGACTCCCAGGGGGATAACTGAAGCTTTCTTT. It translates to CASSQDLTPRGITEAFF.

CDR3 protein: CSVEDGESYGYTF. The CDR3 DNA reads TGCAGCGTTGAAGATGGTGAGTCCTATGGCTACACCTTC. The chain links TRBV29-1 to TRBJ1-2, with no clear D. The CDR3 loop spans 13 amino acids. The V gene's germline CDR1 is SQVTM and CDR2 ANQGSEA. Trimming took off 0 bases at V and 4 bases at J, with 9 bases between the two ends.

The chain recombines TRBV11-2 with TRBJ1-3, with a weak D call TRBD1 (5 bases). The CDR3 covers 13 residues. The germline CDR1 and CDR2 sequences are SGHAT and FQNNGV. Between the trimmed V and J ends, which lost 5 bases and 9 bases, there was a span of 14 bases. The chain's CDR3 is CASSPTGGRTIYF. The DNA for the CDR3 is TGTGCCAGCAGCCCCACCGGGGGACGCACCATATATTTT.

The chain links TRBV18 to TRBJ1-5; the match to TRBD1 covers 10 bases. Germline assignment: CDR1 KGHSH and CDR2 LQKENI. There are 15 residues in the CDR3. Germline trimming cut 3 bases from V and 6 bases from J; bases unmatched to any gene: 5. CDR3 coding DNA: TGTGCCAGCTCACCGCGACAGGGGGCGGGTCAGCCCCAGCATTTT. Translated: CASSPRQGAGQPQHF.